Given below is one T cell receptor (beta chain) in context. Per the germline V gene, CDR1 is SGHDT and CDR2 is YYEEEE. The V end was cut by 0 bases, the J end by 7 bases, with 11 bases between. The CDR3 is 14 amino acids. Only in-frame clones appear in the TCRdb table, and some are missing; sequencing was by immunoSEQ multiplex PCR. The table lists 95,000 to 150,000 clones, about four fifths of them singletons. The source of the sample is a study of blood T cell repertoires in COVID-19. Study as a whole: In each case, the material was cDNA or gDNA derived from T cells, B-cell-depleted T cells, or PBMCs.

Source material: peripheral blood. The chain links TRBV5-6 to TRBJ2-4; D remains unclear. The sequence was obtained from a man aged 55 to 70 with active or convalescent COVID-19. CDR3 residues: CASSLDTYGNIQYF. The CDR3, as DNA: TGTGCCAGCAGCTTGGACACATACGGGAACATTCAGTACTTC.